A selection of T cell receptor beta chains follows, all from one sample in a study of shared clonotypes between healthy human individuals. Data came from immunoSEQ multiplex PCR; TCRdb stores just in-frame clones and leaves some out. Here the sample spans 2 million to 2.5 million clones, around 95% being singletons. Sequencing was performed on naive CD4+ T cells sorted from blood. Source of these receptors: a man between 18 and 29 years old in good health. Each CDR3 is given with its conserved first and last residue. A D gene is named only where the DNA matches it firmly. Clone size is stated in some rows and not others, as once, few, many or a class when expanded.

>TRBV5-6|NA|TRBJ2-7|NA
CASSLIGRPLGSYEQYF
TGTGCCAGCAGCTTGATTGGGCGCCCTCTGGGCTCCTACGAGCAGTACTTC
>TRBV29-1|NA|TRBJ2-5|NA
CSVEDRAIKYQETQYF
TGCAGCGTTGAAGATCGCGCTATAAAGTACCAAGAGACCCAGTACTTC
>TRBV7-2|TRBD2|TRBJ2-7|few
CASSPEGPSGNYEQYF
TGTGCCAGCAGCCCGGAGGGGCCTAGCGGGAATTACGAGCAGTACTTC
>TRBV10-3|NA|TRBJ1-3|NA
CAISAGYGNTIYF
TGTGCCATCAGTGCAGGGTACGGAAACACCATATATTTT
>TRBV5-1|TRBD2|TRBJ2-1|NA
CASSAGLAGFNEQFF
TGCGCCAGCAGCGCCGGACTAGCGGGATTCAATGAGCAGTTCTTC
>TRBV4-1|NA|TRBJ2-2|NA
CASSHPKNWTAFIAGELFF
TGCGCCAGCAGCCACCCAAAAAACTGGACAGCTTTCATCGCCGGGGAGCTGTTTTTT
>TRBV10-3|NA|TRBJ2-6|once
CAISLGGRDSGANVLTF
TGTGCCATCAGTCTAGGTGGCAGGGATTCTGGGGCCAACGTCCTGACTTTC
>TRBV21-1|NA|TRBJ2-7|NA
CASIHWGPNSGAQSSYEQYF
TGTGCCAGCATCCATTGGGGGCCCAATTCAGGGGCTCAGAGCTCCTACGAGCAGTACTTC
>TRBV2|NA|TRBJ2-5|once
CASRGGQKETQYF
TGTGCCAGCAGGGGGGGACAGAAAGAGACCCAGTACTTC
>TRBV28|NA|TRBJ1-6|NA
CASSLRDYNSPLHF
TGTGCCAGCAGTTTAAGGGATTATAATTCACCCCTCCACTTT
>TRBV2|NA|TRBJ1-2|NA
CASSDTNYGYTF
TGTGCCAGCAGTGACACGAACTATGGCTACACCTTC
>TRBV27|TRBD2|TRBJ2-1|NA
CASSRIRTSGTLYNEQFF
TGTGCCAGCAGCAGGATTAGGACTAGCGGGACACTCTACAATGAGCAGTTCTTC
>TRBV30|NA|TRBJ2-7|NA
CAWSHTAPGEQYF
TGTGCCTGGAGTCACACAGCTCCCGGGGAGCAGTACTTC
>TRBV29-1|NA|TRBJ1-2|NA
CSVEPRLTSYGYTF
TGCAGCGTTGAACCCCGTTTGACAAGCTATGGCTACACCTTC
>TRBV5-6|NA|TRBJ2-5|NA
CASSFGLSSRETQYF
TGTGCCAGCAGCTTCGGACTCTCATCCCGAGAGACCCAGTACTTC
>TRBV6-5|TRBD1|TRBJ1-6|NA
CASSTTGGGAPLHF
TGTGCCAGCAGCACGACAGGGGGGGGTGCACCCCTCCACTTT
>TRBV28|TRBD1|TRBJ1-6|NA
CASRPTGLSYNSPLHF
TGTGCCAGCAGACCGACAGGGCTCTCCTATAATTCACCCCTCCACTTT
>TRBV7-8|NA|TRBJ1-5|NA
CASSLRGLDQPQHF
TGTGCCAGCAGCTTACGCGGGTTAGATCAGCCCCAGCATTTT